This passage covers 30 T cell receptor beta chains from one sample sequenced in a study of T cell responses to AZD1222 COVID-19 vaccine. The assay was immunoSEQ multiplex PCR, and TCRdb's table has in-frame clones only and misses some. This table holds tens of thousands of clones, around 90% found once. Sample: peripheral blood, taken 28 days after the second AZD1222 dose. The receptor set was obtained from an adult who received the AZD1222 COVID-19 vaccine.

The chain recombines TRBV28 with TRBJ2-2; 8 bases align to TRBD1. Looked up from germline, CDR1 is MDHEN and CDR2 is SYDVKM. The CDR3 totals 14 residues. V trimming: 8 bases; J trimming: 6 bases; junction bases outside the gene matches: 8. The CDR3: CASLKRTGPGELFF. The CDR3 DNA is TGTGCCAGCCTCAAAAGGACAGGGCCCGGGGAGCTGTTTTTT.

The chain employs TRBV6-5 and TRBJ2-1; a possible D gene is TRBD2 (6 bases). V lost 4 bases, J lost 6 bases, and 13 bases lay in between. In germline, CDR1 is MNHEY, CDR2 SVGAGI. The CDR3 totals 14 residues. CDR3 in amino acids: CASSSPGGANEQFF. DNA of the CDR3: TGTGCCAGCAGTTCGCCTGGCGGGGCCAATGAGCAGTTCTTC.

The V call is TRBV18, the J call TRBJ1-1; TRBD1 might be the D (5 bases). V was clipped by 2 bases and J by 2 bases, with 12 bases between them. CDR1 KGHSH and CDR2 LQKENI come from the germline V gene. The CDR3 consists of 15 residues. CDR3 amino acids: CASSPRGTDNTEAFF. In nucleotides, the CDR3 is TGTGCCAGCTCACCAAGGGGAACAGACAACACTGAAGCTTTCTTT.

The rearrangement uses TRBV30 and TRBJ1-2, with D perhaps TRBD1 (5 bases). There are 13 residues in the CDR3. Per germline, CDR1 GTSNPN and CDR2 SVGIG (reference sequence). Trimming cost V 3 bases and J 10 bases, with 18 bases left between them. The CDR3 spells CAWSGQYQGVYTF. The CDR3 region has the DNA TGTGCCTGGAGCGGACAATATCAAGGTGTCTACACCTTC.

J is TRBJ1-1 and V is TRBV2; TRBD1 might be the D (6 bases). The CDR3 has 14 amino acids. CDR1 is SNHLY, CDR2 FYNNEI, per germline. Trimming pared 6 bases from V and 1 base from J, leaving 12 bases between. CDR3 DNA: TGTGCCAGCAGGTTAGAGGGGGGGAACACTGAAGCTTTCTTT. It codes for CASRLEGGNTEAFF.

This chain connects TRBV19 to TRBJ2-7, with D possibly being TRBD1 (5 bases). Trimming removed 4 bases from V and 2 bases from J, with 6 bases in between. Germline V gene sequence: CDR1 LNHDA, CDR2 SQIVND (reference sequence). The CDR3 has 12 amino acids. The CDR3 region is CASSKGTYEQYF. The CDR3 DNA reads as TGTGCCAGTAGTAAGGGGACCTACGAGCAGTACTTC.

CDR3: CASSLTLAGATDTQYF. Written as DNA, the CDR3 is TGTGCCAGCAGTTTAACACTAGCGGGTGCCACAGATACGCAGTATTTT. V is TRBV28 and J is TRBJ2-3, with TRBD2 identical over 9 bases. The germline gives CDR1 MDHEN, CDR2 SYDVKM. The V and J ends lost 2 bases and 2 bases, in that order; junction bases with no gene match: 5. The CDR3 covers 16 residues.

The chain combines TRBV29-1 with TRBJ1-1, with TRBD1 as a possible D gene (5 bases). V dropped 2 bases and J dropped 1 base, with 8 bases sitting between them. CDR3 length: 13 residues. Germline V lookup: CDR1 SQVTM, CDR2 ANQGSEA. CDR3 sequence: CSVERQSNTEAFF. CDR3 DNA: TGCAGCGTTGAACGACAGTCGAACACTGAAGCTTTCTTT.

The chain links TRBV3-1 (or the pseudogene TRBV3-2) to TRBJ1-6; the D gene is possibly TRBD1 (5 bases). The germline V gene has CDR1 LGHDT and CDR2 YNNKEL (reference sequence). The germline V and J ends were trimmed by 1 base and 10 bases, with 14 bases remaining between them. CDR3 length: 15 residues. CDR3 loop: CASSQGGVRFSPLHF. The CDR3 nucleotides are TGTGCCAGCAGCCAAGGGGGGGTTCGGTTCTCACCCCTCCACTTT.

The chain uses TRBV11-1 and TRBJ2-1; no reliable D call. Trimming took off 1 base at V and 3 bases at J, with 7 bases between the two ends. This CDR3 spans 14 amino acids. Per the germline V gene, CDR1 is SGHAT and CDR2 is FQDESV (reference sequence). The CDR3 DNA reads TGTGCCAGCAGCTTAGTATTGGGCTACAATGAGCAGTTCTTC. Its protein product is CASSLVLGYNEQFF.

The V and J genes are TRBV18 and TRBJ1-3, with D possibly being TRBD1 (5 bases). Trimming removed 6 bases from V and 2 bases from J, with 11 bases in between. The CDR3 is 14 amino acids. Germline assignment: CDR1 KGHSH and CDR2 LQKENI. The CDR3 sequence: CASSESGAGNTIYF. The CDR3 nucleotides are TGTGCCAGCTCTGAATCGGGGGCTGGAAACACCATATATTTT.

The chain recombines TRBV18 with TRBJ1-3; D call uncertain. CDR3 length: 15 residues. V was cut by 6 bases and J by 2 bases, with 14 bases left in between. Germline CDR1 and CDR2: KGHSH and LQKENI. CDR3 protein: CASSPGRAAGNTIYF. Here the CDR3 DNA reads TGTGCCAGCTCCCCCGGGAGGGCGGCTGGAAACACCATATATTTT.

CDR3 in DNA: TGTGCCAGCAGCTTAGGTGATCTTAGCGGGAAGTTAAACGAGCAGTACTTC. Translated, it gives CASSLGDLSGKLNEQYF. The chain is built from TRBV11-2 and TRBJ2-7; TRBD2 aligns across 8 bases. The V segment lost 1 base and the J segment 5 bases; nucleotides outside the gene matches: 13. The CDR3 contains 17 residues. The germline V gene encodes CDR1 SGHAT and CDR2 FQNNGV. The full variable domain, with the rest looked up from reference TRBV11-2 and TRBJ2-7, is EAGVAQSPRYKIIEKRQSVAFWCNPISGHATLYWYQQILGQGPKLLIQFQNNGVVDDSQLPKDRFSAERLKGVDSTLKIQPAKLEDSAVYLCASSLGDLSGKLNEQYFGPGTRLTVT.

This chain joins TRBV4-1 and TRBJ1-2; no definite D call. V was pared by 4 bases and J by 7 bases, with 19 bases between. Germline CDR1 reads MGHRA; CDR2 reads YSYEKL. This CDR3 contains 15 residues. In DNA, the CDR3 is TGCGCCAGCAGCCGGACCTCGTGGGATGGTCCTGGCTACACCTTC. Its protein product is CASSRTSWDGPGYTF.

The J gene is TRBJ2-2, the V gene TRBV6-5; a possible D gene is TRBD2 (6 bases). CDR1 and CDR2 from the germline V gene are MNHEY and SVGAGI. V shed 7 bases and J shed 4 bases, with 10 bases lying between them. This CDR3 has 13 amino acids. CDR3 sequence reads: CASIGGITGELFF. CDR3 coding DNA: TGTGCCAGCATTGGGGGGATCACCGGGGAGCTGTTTTTT.

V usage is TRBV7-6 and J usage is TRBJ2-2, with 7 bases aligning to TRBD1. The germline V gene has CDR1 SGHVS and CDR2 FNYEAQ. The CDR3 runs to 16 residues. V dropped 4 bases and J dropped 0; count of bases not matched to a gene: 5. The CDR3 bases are TGTGCCAGCAGCTACCGACAGGGAGCGAACACCGGGGAGCTGTTTTTT. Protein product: CASSYRQGANTGELFF.

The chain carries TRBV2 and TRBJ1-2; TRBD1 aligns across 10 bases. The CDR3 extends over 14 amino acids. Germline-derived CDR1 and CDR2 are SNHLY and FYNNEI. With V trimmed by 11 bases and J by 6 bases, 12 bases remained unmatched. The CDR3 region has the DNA TGTGCCTCTGAATCTTGGGGACAGGGGAATGGCTACACCTTC. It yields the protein CASESWGQGNGYTF.

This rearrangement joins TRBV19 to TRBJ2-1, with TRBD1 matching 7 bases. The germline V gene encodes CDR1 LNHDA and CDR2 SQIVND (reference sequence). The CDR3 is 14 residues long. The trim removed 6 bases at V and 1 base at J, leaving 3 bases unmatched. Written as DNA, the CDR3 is TGTGCCAGTAGCCCGGGACAGTCCTACAATGAGCAGTTCTTC. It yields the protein CASSPGQSYNEQFF.

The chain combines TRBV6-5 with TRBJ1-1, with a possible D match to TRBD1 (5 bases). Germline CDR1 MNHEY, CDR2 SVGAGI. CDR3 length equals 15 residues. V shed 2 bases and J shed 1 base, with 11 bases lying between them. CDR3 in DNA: TGTGCCAGCAGTTACGGAGGGGCACGGAACACTGAAGCTTTCTTT. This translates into CASSYGGARNTEAFF.

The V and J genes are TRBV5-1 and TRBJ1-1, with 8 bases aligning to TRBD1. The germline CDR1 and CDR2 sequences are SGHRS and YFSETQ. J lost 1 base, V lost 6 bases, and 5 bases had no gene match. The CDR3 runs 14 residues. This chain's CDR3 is CASTEGQANTEAFF. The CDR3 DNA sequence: TGCGCCAGCACCGAGGGACAGGCGAACACTGAAGCTTTCTTT.

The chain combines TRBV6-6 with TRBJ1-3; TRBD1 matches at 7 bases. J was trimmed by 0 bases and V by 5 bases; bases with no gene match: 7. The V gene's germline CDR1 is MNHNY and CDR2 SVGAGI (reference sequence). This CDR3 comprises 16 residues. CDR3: CASSQIDRVSGNTIYF. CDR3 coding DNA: TGTGCCAGCAGTCAGATTGACAGGGTCTCTGGAAACACCATATATTTT.

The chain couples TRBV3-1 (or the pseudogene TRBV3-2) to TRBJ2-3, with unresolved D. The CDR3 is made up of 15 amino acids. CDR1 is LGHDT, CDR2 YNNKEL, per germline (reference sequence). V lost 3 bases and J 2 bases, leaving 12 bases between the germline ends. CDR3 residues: CASSHTSLPTDTQYF. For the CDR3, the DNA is TGTGCCAGCAGCCACACCTCGCTACCCACAGATACGCAGTATTTT.

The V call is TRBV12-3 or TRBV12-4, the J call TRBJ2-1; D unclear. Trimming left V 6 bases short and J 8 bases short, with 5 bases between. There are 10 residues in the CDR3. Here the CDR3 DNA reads TGTGCCAGCAGCGGAGATGAGCAGTTCTTC. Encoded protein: CASSGDEQFF.

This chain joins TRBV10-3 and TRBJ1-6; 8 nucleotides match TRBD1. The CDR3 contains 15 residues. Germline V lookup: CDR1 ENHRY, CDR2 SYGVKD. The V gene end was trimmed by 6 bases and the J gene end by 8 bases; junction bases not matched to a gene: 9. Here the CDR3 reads CAISGSGTGDSPLHF. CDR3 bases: TGTGCCATCAGCGGCTCTGGGACAGGCGATTCACCCCTCCACTTT.

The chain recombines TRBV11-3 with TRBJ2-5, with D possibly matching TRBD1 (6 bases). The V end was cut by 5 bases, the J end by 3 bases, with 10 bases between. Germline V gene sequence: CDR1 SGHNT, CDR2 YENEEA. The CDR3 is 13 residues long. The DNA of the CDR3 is TGTGCCAGCAGCCCATACAGGGAAGAGACCCAGTACTTC. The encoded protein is CASSPYREETQYF.

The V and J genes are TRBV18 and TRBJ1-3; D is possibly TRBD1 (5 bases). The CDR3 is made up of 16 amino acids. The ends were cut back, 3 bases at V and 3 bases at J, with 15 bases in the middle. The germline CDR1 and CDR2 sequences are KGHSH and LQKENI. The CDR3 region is CASSPLEQGGGNTIYF. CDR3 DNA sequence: TGTGCCAGCTCACCTTTGGAGCAGGGTGGTGGAAACACCATATATTTT.

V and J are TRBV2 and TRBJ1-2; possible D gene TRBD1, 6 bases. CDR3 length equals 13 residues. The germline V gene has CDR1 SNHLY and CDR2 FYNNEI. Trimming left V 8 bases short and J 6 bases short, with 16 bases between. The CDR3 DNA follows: TGTGCCAGCTTGCGGCGGGGGCACGATGGCTACACCTTC. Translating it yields CASLRRGHDGYTF.

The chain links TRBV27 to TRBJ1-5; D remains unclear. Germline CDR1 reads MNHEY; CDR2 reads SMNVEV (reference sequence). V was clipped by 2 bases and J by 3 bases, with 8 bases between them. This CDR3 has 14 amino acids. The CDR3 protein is CASSLAPSNQPQHF. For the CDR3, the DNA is TGTGCCAGCAGTTTAGCTCCTTCCAATCAGCCCCAGCATTTT.

The chain's CDR3 is CASSAGQPYGYTF. The CDR3 nucleotides are TGTGCCAGCAGCGCCGGACAGCCATATGGCTACACCTTC. V gene TRBV12-3 or TRBV12-4 combines with J gene TRBJ1-2, with TRBD1 as a possible D gene (6 bases). This CDR3 contains 13 residues. The V and J ends lost 6 bases and 5 bases respectively, with 13 bases between them.

CDR3 loop: CAWSRGTGNTIYF. CDR3 in DNA: TGTGCCTGGAGCCGGGGTACAGGAAACACCATATATTTT. The chain couples TRBV30 to TRBJ1-3; no reliable D call. The CDR3 consists of 13 residues. V was clipped by 3 bases and J by 4 bases, with 10 bases between them. CDR1 GTSNPN and CDR2 SVGIG come from the germline V gene (reference sequence). The full variable domain, its missing parts supplied by reference TRBV30 and TRBJ1-3, is SQTIHQWPATLVQPVGSPLSLECTVEGTSNPNLYWYRQAAGRGLQLLFYSVGIGQISSEVPQNLSASRPQDRQFILSSKKLLLSDSGFYLCAWSRGTGNTIYFGEGSWLTVV.